Listed below are T cell receptor beta chains from one sample, sequenced in a study of Ad26.COV2.S vaccination and SARS-CoV-2 variants. Assay: immunoSEQ multiplex PCR; the TCRdb copy retains only in-frame clones and omits some. The sample includes fewer than 900,000 clones, roughly nine tenths of them seen just once. Source: peripheral blood, taken in a trial of Ad26.COV2.S vaccine versus placebo. These TCRs come from a person between 18 and 65 years old who received the Ad26.COV2.S COVID-19 vaccine or a placebo. CDR3s leave out the opening cysteine and the closing phenylalanine or tryptophan.

j_call v_call cdr3_aa
TRBJ2-5 TRBV4-1 ASSQDLTGESQY
TRBJ1-2 TRBV29-1 SVAQGVNYGYT
TRBJ1-5 TRBV2 ASSESVTDQPQH
TRBJ1-3 TRBV6-5 ASSYQNTIY
TRBJ2-7 TRBV5-1 ASSLQARDWEQY
TRBJ2-7 TRBV5-1 ASSRDGYEQY
TRBJ2-7 TRBV9 ASSVGAGLSYEQY
TRBJ2-1 TRBV3-1/TRBV3-2 ASSQEHGRLNEQF
TRBJ2-5 TRBV6-7 ASSVPQVSGGAKTQY
TRBJ2-2 TRBV9 ASSVERGSTGELF
TRBJ2-5 TRBV6-5 ASSVRETQY
TRBJ2-1 TRBV29-1 SVEDSGTGGYEQF
TRBJ1-2 TRBV9 ASSVMGLGYGYT